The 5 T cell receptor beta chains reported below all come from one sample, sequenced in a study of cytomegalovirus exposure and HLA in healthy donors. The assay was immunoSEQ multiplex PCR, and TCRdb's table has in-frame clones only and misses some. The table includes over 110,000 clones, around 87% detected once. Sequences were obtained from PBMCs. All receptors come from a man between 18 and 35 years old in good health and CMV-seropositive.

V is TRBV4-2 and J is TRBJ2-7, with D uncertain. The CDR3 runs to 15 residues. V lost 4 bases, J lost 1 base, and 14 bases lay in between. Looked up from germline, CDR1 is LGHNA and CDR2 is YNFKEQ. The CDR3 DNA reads TGTGCCAGCAGCCCGGTTAGTCTTCGGTCCTACGAGCAGTACTTC. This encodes CASSPVSLRSYEQYF.

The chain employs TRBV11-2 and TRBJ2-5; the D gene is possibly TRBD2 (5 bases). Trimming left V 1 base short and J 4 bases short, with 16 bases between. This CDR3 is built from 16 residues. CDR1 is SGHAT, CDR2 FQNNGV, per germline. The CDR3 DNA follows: TGTGCCAGCAGCTTAGTGTTCGGGAAGAACCCAGAGACCCAGTACTTC. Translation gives CASSLVFGKNPETQYF.

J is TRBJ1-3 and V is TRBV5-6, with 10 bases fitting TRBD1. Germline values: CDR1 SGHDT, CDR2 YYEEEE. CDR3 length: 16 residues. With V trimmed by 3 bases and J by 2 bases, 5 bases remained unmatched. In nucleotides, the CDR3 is TGTGCCAGCAGCTCCCCGGGACAGGGGACTGGAAACACCATATATTTT. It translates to CASSSPGQGTGNTIYF.

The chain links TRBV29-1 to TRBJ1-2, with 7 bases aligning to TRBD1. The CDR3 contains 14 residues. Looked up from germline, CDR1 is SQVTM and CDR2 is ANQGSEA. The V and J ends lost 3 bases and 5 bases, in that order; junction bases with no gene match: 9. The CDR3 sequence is CSVDEDRSWYGYTF. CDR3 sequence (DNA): TGCAGCGTTGACGAGGACAGGTCGTGGTATGGCTACACCTTC.

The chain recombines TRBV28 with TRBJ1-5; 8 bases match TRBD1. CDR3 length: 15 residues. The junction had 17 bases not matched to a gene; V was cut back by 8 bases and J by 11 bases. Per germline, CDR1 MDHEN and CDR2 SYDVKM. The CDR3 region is CASVPGGRVVQAQHF. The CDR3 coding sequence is TGTGCCAGCGTCCCAGGGGGCAGGGTTGTGCAGGCCCAGCATTTT.